This T cell receptor beta chain appears in the sequencing data of a study of identical twins. General observations from the study: Twins showed weaker excess sharing in their beta out-of-frame sequences.

Each donor (without exception) was a healthy Caucasian. Template switching supplied a universal primer site; unique molecular identifiers were carried on the cDNA. TCRdb re-called the 5' RACE reads with MiXCR, one entry per CDR3 protein. The table includes about 530,000 distinct CDR3 sequences, 20% to 25% detected once. Comment on this clonotype: As yet, its antigen is unknown.

These sequences were also reported in another study, on yellow fever vaccine responses in identical twins. That report notes: Reportedly, the T cell response mounted by twins to vaccine seemed partly convergent, partly personalized.

The receptor's source is a young woman in good health. Material for sequencing was CD4+ T cells sorted from blood.

CDR3 sequence reads: CASSQDGTGRSYNEQFF. The CDR3 bases are TGCGCCAGCAGCCAAGATGGTACAGGGAGGTCGTACAATGAGCAGTTCTTC. This rearrangement joins TRBV4-1 to TRBJ2-1, with D perhaps assigned TRBD1 or TRBD2 (6 bases each). Between the trimmed V and J ends, which lost 0 bases and 4 bases, there was a span of 16 bases. Looked up from germline, CDR1 is MGHRA and CDR2 is YSYEKL. This CDR3 has 17 residues.